The T cell receptor beta chain described here comes from a study of blood T cell repertoires in COVID-19. The V segment lost 4 bases and the J segment 9 bases; nucleotides outside the gene matches: 13. There are 15 residues in the CDR3. The V gene's germline CDR1 is SGHRS and CDR2 YFSETQ. Donors were grouped by their self-reported clinical history. The data were produced by immunoSEQ multiplex PCR, yet TCRdb's version contains in-frame clones alone and is incomplete. Of approximately 270,000 clones in the sample, approximately 85% are singletons; the top ten hold 1.9%. Sequencing used PBMCs or T cells enriched from blood (not recorded which). The chain joins TRBV5-1 to TRBJ2-3, with 8 bases aligning to TRBD2. The receptor's source is a woman between 45 and 65 years old who had recovered from COVID-19. As DNA, the CDR3 is TGCGCCAGCAGCGAGACTAGCGAGATCGGTCTAACGCAGTATTTT. This codes for CASSETSEIGLTQYF.